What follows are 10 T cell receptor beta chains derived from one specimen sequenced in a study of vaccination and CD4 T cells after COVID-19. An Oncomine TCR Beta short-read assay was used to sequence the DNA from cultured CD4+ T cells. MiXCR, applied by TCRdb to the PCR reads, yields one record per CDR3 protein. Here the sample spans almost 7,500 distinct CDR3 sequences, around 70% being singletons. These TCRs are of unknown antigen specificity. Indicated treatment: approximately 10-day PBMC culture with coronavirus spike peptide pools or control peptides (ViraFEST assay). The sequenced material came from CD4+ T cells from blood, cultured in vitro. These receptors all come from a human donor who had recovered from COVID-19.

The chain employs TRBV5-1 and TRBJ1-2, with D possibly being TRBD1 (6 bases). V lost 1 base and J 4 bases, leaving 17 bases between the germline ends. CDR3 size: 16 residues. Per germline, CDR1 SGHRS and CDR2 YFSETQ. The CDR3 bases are TGCGCCAGCAGCTTGCTCCGACAGGAGCAGAGCTATGGCTACACCTTC. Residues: CASSLLRQEQSYGYTF.

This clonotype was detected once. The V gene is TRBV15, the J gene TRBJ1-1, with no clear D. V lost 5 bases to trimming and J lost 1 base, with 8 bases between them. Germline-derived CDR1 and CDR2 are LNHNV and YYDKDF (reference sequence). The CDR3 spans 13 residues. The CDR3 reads CATSVRGNTEAFF. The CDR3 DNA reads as TGTGCCACCAGCGTGCGTGGGAACACTGAAGCTTTCTTT. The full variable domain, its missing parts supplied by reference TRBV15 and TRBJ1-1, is DAMVIQNPRYQVTQFGKPVTLSCSQTLNHNVMYWYQQKSSQAPKLLFHYYDKDFNNEADTPDNFQSRRPNTSFCFLDIRSPGLGDTAMYLCATSVRGNTEAFFGQGTRLTVV.

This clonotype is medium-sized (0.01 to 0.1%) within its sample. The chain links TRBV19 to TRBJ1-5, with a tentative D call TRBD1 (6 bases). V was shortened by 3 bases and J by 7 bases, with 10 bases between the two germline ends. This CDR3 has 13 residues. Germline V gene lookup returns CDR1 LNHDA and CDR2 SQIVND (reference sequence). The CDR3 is CASSIRGEQPQHF. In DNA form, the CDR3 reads TGTGCCAGTAGTATTAGGGGGGAACAGCCCCAGCATTTT.

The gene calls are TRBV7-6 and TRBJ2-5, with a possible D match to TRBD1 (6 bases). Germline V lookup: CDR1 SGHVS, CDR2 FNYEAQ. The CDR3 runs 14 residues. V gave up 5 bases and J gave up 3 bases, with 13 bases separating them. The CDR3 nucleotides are TGTGCCAGCAGCAGGCCGGGACACAAAGAGACCCAGTACTTC. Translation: CASSRPGHKETQYF.

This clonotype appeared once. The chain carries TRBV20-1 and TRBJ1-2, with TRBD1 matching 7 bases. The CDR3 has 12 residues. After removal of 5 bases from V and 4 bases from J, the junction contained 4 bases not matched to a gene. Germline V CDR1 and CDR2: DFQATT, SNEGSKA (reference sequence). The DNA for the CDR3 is TGCAGTGCTCCGGGACAGCCCTATGGCTACACCTTC. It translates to CSAPGQPYGYTF.

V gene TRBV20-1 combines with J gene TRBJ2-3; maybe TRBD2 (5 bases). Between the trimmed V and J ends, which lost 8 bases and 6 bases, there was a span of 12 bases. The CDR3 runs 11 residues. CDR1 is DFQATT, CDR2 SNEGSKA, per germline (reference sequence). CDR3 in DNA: TGCAGTTCCCAACTAGGGGATACGCAGTATTTT. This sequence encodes CSSQLGDTQYF.

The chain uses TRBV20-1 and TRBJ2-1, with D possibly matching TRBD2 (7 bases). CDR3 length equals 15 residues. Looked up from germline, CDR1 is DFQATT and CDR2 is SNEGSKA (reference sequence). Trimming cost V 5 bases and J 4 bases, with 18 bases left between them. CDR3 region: CSADGLGRGYNEQFF. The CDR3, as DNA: TGCAGTGCTGACGGGCTAGGGAGGGGGTACAATGAGCAGTTCTTC.

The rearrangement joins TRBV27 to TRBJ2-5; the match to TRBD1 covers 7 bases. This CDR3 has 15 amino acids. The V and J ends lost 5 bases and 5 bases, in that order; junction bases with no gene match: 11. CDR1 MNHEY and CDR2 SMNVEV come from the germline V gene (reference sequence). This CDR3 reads CASSQGTALGETQYF. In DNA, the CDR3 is TGTGCCAGCAGTCAAGGGACAGCCCTCGGGGAGACCCAGTACTTC.

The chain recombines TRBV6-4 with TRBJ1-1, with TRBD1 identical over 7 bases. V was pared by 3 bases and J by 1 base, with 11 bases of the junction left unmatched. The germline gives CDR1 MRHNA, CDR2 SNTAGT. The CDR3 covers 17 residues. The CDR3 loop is CASSERLNRGANTEAFF. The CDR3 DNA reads TGTGCCAGCAGTGAACGCCTAAACAGGGGCGCGAACACTGAAGCTTTCTTT.

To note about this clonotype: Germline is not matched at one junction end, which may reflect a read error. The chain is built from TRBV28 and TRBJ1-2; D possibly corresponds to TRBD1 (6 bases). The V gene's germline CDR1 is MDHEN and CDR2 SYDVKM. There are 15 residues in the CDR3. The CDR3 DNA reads TGTGCCAGCAGTTCCCCGGGGGCAGGGCCAAAAGATATGGCCTTC. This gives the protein CASSSPGAGPKDMAF.